This is a list of T cell receptor beta chains from one sample in a study of T cells in Graves' hyperthyroidism and ophthalmopathy. TCRdb reanalysed the multiplex PCR reads using MiXCR and keeps one entry per CDR3 protein. The table has 450,000 to 550,000 distinct CDR3 sequences, roughly a quarter seen once. The sequencing input was blood. These receptor sequences come from a woman between 25 and 40 years old with Graves' ophthalmopathy. Each CDR3 is given with its conserved first and last residue. A D gene is named only where the DNA matches it firmly. Clone sizes are given selectively: once, few, many, or a class where the clone is expanded.

J | V | size | D | CDR3 | DNA
TRBJ1-1 | TRBV6-1 | many | - | CASNIEGGQAFF | TGTGCCAGCAATATAGAAGGGGGGCAAGCTTTCTTT
TRBJ1-5 | TRBV2 | - | - | CASSQQGGMQPQHF | TGTGCCAGCAGCCAACAGGGCGGGATGCAGCCCCAGCATTTT
TRBJ1-2 | TRBV28 | many | - | CASSLRAYGYTF | TGTGCCAGCAGCTTAAGGGCCTATGGCTACACCTTC
TRBJ2-7 | TRBV3-1 | many | - | CASSQGKGPYEQYF | TGTGCCAGCAGCCAAGGCAAGGGTCCCTACGAGCAGTACTTC
TRBJ1-5 | TRBV27 | many | - | CASSLSDASNQPQHF | TGTGCCAGCAGTTTATCGGACGCTAGCAATCAGCCCCAGCATTTT
TRBJ1-2 | TRBV30 | - | - | CAWSFRTGNYGYTF | TGTGCCTGGAGTTTCCGAACAGGGAACTATGGCTACACCTTC
TRBJ2-5 | TRBV4-3 | many | - | CASSQGVRGAQETQYF | TGCGCCAGCAGCCAAGGCGTACGGGGGGCTCAAGAGACCCAGTACTTC
TRBJ2-2 | TRBV6-1 | - | - | CASREGPGTGELFF | TGTGCCAGCAGGGAAGGTCCCGGGACCGGGGAGCTGTTTTTT
TRBJ1-5 | TRBV2 | - | - | CASSVSMGLGQPQHF | TGTGCCAGCAGTGTCTCGATGGGATTGGGTCAGCCCCAGCATTTT
TRBJ2-3 | TRBV7-8 | - | TRBD2 | CASSLLGGEDTQYF | TGTGCCAGCAGCTTATTGGGGGGGGAAGATACGCAGTATTTT
TRBJ1-2 | TRBV28 | few | - | CASSRHNQGIGYTF | TGTGCCAGCAGTCGACACAACCAGGGTATTGGCTACACCTTC
TRBJ2-5 | TRBV6-2/TRBV6-3 | - | TRBD2 | CASSRGLAGVVTQYF | TGTGCCAGCAGTCGGGGACTAGCGGGAGTGGTGACCCAGTACTTC
TRBJ1-1 | TRBV7-9 | many | - | CASSLGDNRRFTEAFF | TGTGCCAGCAGCTTAGGAGACAACAGGAGATTTACTGAAGCTTTCTTT
TRBJ1-2 | TRBV20-1 | many | TRBD1 | CSGRQGAEGYTF | TGCAGTGGTAGGCAGGGGGCAGAAGGCTACACCTTC
TRBJ2-5 | TRBV20-1 | many | TRBD2 | CSAILAGGPSETQYF | TGCAGTGCTATACTAGCGGGGGGGCCTTCGGAGACCCAGTACTTC
TRBJ2-2 | TRBV2 | many | TRBD2 | CASSERTSGEGELFF | TGTGCCAGCAGTGAAAGGACTAGCGGGGAGGGGGAGCTGTTTTTT
TRBJ2-7 | TRBV7-9 | - | - | CASSSTQGKNEQYF | TGTGCCAGCAGCTCCACACAGGGAAAGAACGAGCAGTACTTC
TRBJ2-5 | TRBV7-2 | - | - | CASSLRGAAGETQYF | TGTGCCAGCAGCTTACGGGGGGCCGCCGGGGAGACCCAGTACTTC
TRBJ1-1 | TRBV29-1 | many | - | CSASDGGTQAFF | TGCAGCGCCTCGGACGGGGGGACCCAAGCTTTCTTT
TRBJ2-7 | TRBV6-1 | few | - | CASIQGGGSYEQYF | TGTGCCAGCATCCAAGGGGGTGGCTCCTACGAGCAGTACTTC
TRBJ1-1 | TRBV5-1 | - | - | CASSRWGLDTEAFF | TGCGCCAGCAGCCGTTGGGGATTAGACACTGAAGCTTTCTTT
TRBJ1-2 | TRBV28 | - | - | CASSPSMRYGYTF | TGTGCCAGCAGCCCGTCTATGCGCTATGGCTACACCTTC
TRBJ2-3 | TRBV9 | few | TRBD2 | CASSRTSTLDTQYF | TGTGCCAGCAGTCGGACTAGTACCCTGGATACGCAGTATTTT
TRBJ2-5 | TRBV7-6 | many | - | CASSSTGIERETQYF | TGTGCCAGCAGCAGCACCGGGATCGAGCGGGAGACCCAGTACTTC
TRBJ2-7 | TRBV6-1 | many | - | CASREGSGLSYEQYF | TGTGCCAGCCGCGAGGGAAGCGGACTCTCCTACGAGCAGTACTTC
TRBJ1-1 | TRBV6-1 | few | - | CASRMSDSARGAFF | TGTGCCAGCAGGATGTCCGACAGCGCCAGAGGAGCTTTCTTT